The 30 T cell receptor beta chains below come from one sample, sequenced in a study of blood T cells in healthy people across ages. Primers used in a second PCR of about 6 to 11 cycles were a sample-barcoded 5' primer and a J-beta primer mix. TCRdb called the 5' RACE reads again in MiXCR, with one record for every CDR3 protein. The data hold roughly 900,000 distinct CDR3 sequences, with around 28% observed a single time. The sequenced sample consisted of blood. All receptors come from a woman at least 80 years old in good health.

A word on this clonotype: A single base separates this from a much larger clone, so it may be a read error. The chain uses TRBV20-1 and TRBJ1-2; D remains ambiguous. Germline V gene sequence: CDR1 DFQATT, CDR2 SNEGSKA (reference sequence). The CDR3 contains 10 residues. The DNA for the CDR3 is TGCAGTGCTAGAGAATATGGCTGCACCTTC. Its protein is CSAREYGCTF.

At least ten counts were recorded for this clonotype. V gene TRBV2 combines with J gene TRBJ2-1; 10 bases fit TRBD2. Germline CDR1 and CDR2: SNHLY and FYNNEI. V shed 6 bases and J 6 bases; nucleotides not matched to a gene: 5. This CDR3 region has 14 residues. The CDR3 DNA is TGTGCCAGCAGGGGACTAGCGATATTCAATGAGCAGTTCTTC. It is translated as CASRGLAIFNEQFF. The full variable domain, in which reference TRBV2 and TRBJ2-1 provide the parts outside the CDR3, is EPEVTQTPSHQVTQMGQEVILRCVPISNHLYFYWYRQILGQKVEFLVSFYNNEISEKSEIFDDQFSVERPDGSNFTLKIRSTKLEDSAMYFCASRGLAIFNEQFFGPGTRLTVL.

This clonotype has at least ten counts. CDR3 DNA: TGTGCCAGCAGCTTAATGCGGGGGGTAACAGATACGCAGTATTTT. Translated: CASSLMRGVTDTQYF. The J gene is TRBJ2-3, the V gene TRBV7-9; 8 bases match TRBD2. Germline CDR1 is SEHNR and CDR2 is FQNEAQ (reference sequence). Unmatched junction bases numbered 4, after V lost 2 bases and J lost 3 bases. The CDR3 covers 15 residues. Full variable domain (remainder filled in from reference TRBV7-9 and TRBJ2-3): DTGVSQNPRHKITKRGQNVTFRCDPISEHNRLYWYRQTLGQGPEFLTYFQNEAQLEKSRLLSDRFSAERPKGSFSTLEIQRTEQGDSAMYLCASSLMRGVTDTQYFGPGTRLTVL.

This clonotype was seen only a few times. The V call is TRBV7-9, the J call TRBJ1-1, with a weak D call TRBD1 (5 bases). The germline CDR1 and CDR2 sequences are SEHNR and FQNEAQ (reference sequence). Deletions cut 6 bases from V and 7 bases from J, with 24 bases between. This CDR3 region has 16 residues. The CDR3 loop reads CASSFNMGQGVGEAFF. The CDR3, as DNA: TGTGCCAGCAGTTTCAATATGGGGCAGGGAGTGGGTGAAGCTTTCTTT.

With regard to this clonotype: The junction shows a germline mismatch at one end, possibly a read error. The V gene is TRBV9, the J gene TRBJ2-3; 11 positions agree with TRBD2. This CDR3 comprises 15 residues. Per germline, CDR1 SGDLS and CDR2 YYNGEE. The CDR3, as DNA: TGTGCCAGCTCAACTAGCGGGGGAGCCACAGATGCGCAGTATTTT. Protein: CASSTSGGATDAQYF.

V is TRBV11-1 and J is TRBJ2-3; unclear D gene. The length of the CDR3 is 15 residues. Germline CDR1 SGHAT, CDR2 FQDESV (reference sequence). Trimming took 0 bases from V and 2 from J, leaving 9 bases between them. The CDR3 here is CASSLALPPTDTQYF. The CDR3 bases are TGTGCCAGCAGCTTAGCGCTACCACCCACAGATACGCAGTATTTT.

The rearrangement joins TRBV18 to TRBJ2-1, with 13 positions matching TRBD2. V was clipped by 3 bases and J by 1 base; unmatched bases: 3. Germline lookup yields CDR1 KGHSH and CDR2 LQKENI. The CDR3 contains 17 residues. CDR3 loop: CASSPRTSGGSYNEQFF. As DNA, the CDR3 is TGTGCCAGCTCACCGCGGACTAGCGGGGGATCCTACAATGAGCAGTTCTTC.

This clonotype was counted only a few times. A read error may be the cause here, since a much bigger clone is one base away. The V call is TRBV5-1, the J call TRBJ2-1; D is possibly TRBD2 (5 bases). The CDR3 extends over 15 amino acids. Germline-derived CDR1 and CDR2 are SGHRS and YFSETQ. The CDR3: CASSLMTDSYNGQFF. In DNA, the CDR3 is TGCGCCAGCAGCTTGATGACGGACTCCTACAATGGGCAGTTCTTC.

This clonotype was detected many times. V and J are TRBV5-6 and TRBJ1-2; D gene ambiguous. Germline V lookup: CDR1 SGHDT, CDR2 YYEEEE. The V and J ends lost 5 bases and 8 bases respectively, with 13 bases between them. The CDR3 has 12 amino acids. CDR3 DNA: TGTGCCAGCAGGGTACTCTATGAGGGCTACACCTTC. Translated, it gives CASRVLYEGYTF.

This clonotype was found many times. The CDR3, as DNA: TGTGCCAGCAGCCCTGGGGGTAGGGTATATGGCTACACCTTC. This translates into CASSPGGRVYGYTF. V is TRBV12-3 or TRBV12-4 and J is TRBJ1-2; a possible D gene is TRBD1 (5 bases). This CDR3 is built from 14 residues. Trimming cost V 6 bases and J 5 bases, with 16 bases left between them.

This clonotype appeared a single time. Just one base apart from a much larger clone, this may be a read error. The chain recombines TRBV12-3 or TRBV12-4 with TRBJ1-2; no clear D. The CDR3 consists of 13 residues. CDR3: CACSLRAVYGYTF. The CDR3 region has the DNA TGTGCCTGCAGTTTAAGGGCAGTCTATGGCTACACCTTC.

This clonotype has just a few counts. A much larger clone differs by one base, so this may be a read error. V usage is TRBV7-2 and J usage is TRBJ2-7; possible D gene TRBD1, 6 bases. CDR3 size: 13 residues. Germline lookup yields CDR1 SGHTA and CDR2 FQGNSA. Trimming removed 2 bases from V and 4 bases from J, with 9 bases in between. CDR3 nucleotide sequence: TGTGCCAGCAGCTTACCAGGGGTGTACGAGCAGTACTTC. Amino acid sequence: CASSLPGVYEQYF.

This clonotype was counted between two and nine times. This sequence joins TRBV5-1 and TRBJ2-5; D perhaps matches TRBD1 (6 bases). The V end lost 4 bases, the J end lost 0 bases, and 10 bases lay between the germline ends. The germline V gene has CDR1 SGHRS and CDR2 YFSETQ. This CDR3 has 14 residues. The CDR3 DNA follows: TGCGCCAGCAGCCGAGGGGACAACCAAGAGACCCAGTACTTC. It translates to CASSRGDNQETQYF.

V and J are TRBV20-1 and TRBJ1-2, with D unresolved. V lost 0 bases and J 10 bases, leaving 12 bases between the germline ends. This CDR3 is built from 12 residues. Germline-derived CDR1 and CDR2 are DFQATT and SNEGSKA (reference sequence). CDR3 nucleotide sequence: TGCAGTGCTAGAGACTATTTACCGGACTACACCTTC. Amino acid sequence: CSARDYLPDYTF.

This clonotype appeared many times. V gene TRBV6-6 combines with J gene TRBJ1-2; D may be TRBD1 (6 bases). This CDR3 comprises 14 residues. In germline, CDR1 is MNHNY, CDR2 SVGAGI (reference sequence). Trimming stripped 6 bases from V and 5 bases from J, with 16 bases between. The CDR3 DNA follows: TGTGCCAGCAGAGACAATAACAGGGTGTATGGCTACACCTTC. Its protein is CASRDNNRVYGYTF.

The gene calls are TRBV2 and TRBJ2-7; D may correspond to TRBD1 or TRBD2 (5 bases each). The germline CDR1 and CDR2 sequences are SNHLY and FYNNEI. V gave up 6 bases and J gave up 2 bases, with 20 bases separating them. The CDR3 consists of 16 residues. This CDR3 reads CASSSDRSGPPYEQYV. The DNA of the CDR3 is TGTGCCAGCAGCAGTGATAGATCGGGGCCGCCCTACGAGCAGTACGTC.

The CDR3 bases are TGTGCCAGCAGCTTACATGCAGAGACTGTGATCCAAGAGACCCAGTACTTC. Protein sequence: CASSLHAETVIQETQYF. J is TRBJ2-5 and V is TRBV11-2; D call uncertain. Germline lookup yields CDR1 SGHAT and CDR2 FQNNGV. The CDR3 is made up of 17 amino acids. The ends were cut back, 2 bases at V and 1 base at J, with 17 bases in the middle.

Ten or more counts support this clonotype. CDR3 DNA: TGTGCCATCAGTGAACTCGGGGAGCAGTACTTC. Translating it yields CAISELGEQYF. This chain uses TRBV10-3 with TRBJ2-7, with D unresolved. The CDR3 loop spans 11 amino acids. Trimming took 3 bases from V and 7 from J, leaving 7 bases between them. CDR1 is ENHRY and CDR2 is SYGVKD in the germline V gene.

This chain uses TRBV7-9 with TRBJ1-5; no definite D call. CDR3 size: 14 residues. Trimming took 1 base from V and 7 from J, leaving 11 bases between them. From germline, CDR1 is SEHNR and CDR2 FQNEAQ (reference sequence). CDR3 bases: TGTGCCAGCAGCTTAGGGCAGTTAGGACAGCCCCAGCATTTT. Its translation: CASSLGQLGQPQHF.

This clonotype was counted ten times or more. This CDR3 is CASSQAGFGEKLFF. The CDR3 DNA reads as TGCGCCAGCAGCCAAGCAGGTTTCGGTGAAAAACTGTTTTTT. This chain uses TRBV4-3 with TRBJ1-4, with no clear D. V lost 1 base to trimming and J lost 7 bases, with 10 bases between them. Germline V gene sequence: CDR1 LGHNA, CDR2 YSLEER. CDR3 length equals 14 residues.

This chain joins TRBV3-1 and TRBJ1-2; D is undetermined. This CDR3 has 15 amino acids. V was pared by 0 bases and J by 7 bases, with 15 bases between. The germline gives CDR1 LGHDT, CDR2 YNNKEL (reference sequence). CDR3 loop: CASSQDLNSYFGYTF. DNA for the CDR3: TGTGCCAGCAGCCAAGATTTGAACAGCTACTTTGGCTACACCTTC.

J is TRBJ1-4 and V is TRBV3-1, with D uncertain. CDR1 is LGHDT, CDR2 YNNKEL, per germline (reference sequence). Between the trimmed V and J ends, which lost 1 base and 10 bases, there was a span of 10 bases. The CDR3 covers 13 residues. The CDR3 reads CASSQVVNGKLFF. CDR3 sequence (DNA): TGTGCCAGCAGCCAAGTCGTGAACGGAAAACTGTTTTTT.

This clonotype came up a few times. The genes are TRBV4-2 and TRBJ1-2; 10 nucleotides agree with TRBD1. This CDR3 spans 15 amino acids. Germline assignment: CDR1 LGHNA and CDR2 YNFKEQ. V trimming: 1 base; J trimming: 8 bases; junction bases outside the gene matches: 7. This CDR3 is CASSQAPGTGDGYTF. CDR3 DNA sequence: TGTGCCAGCAGCCAAGCCCCAGGGACAGGGGACGGCTACACCTTC.

This clonotype was observed a handful of times. V gene TRBV29-1 combines with J gene TRBJ1-2; D may be TRBD1 (5 bases). Germline V gene lookup returns CDR1 SQVTM and CDR2 ANQGSEA. V lost 3 bases to trimming and J lost 7 bases, with 18 bases between them. The CDR3 loop spans 14 amino acids. CDR3 sequence (DNA): TGCAGCGTTGACCTTGGTGGGGCTTCATCTGGCTACACCTTC. It yields the protein CSVDLGGASSGYTF. The full variable domain, in which reference TRBV29-1 and TRBJ1-2 provide the parts outside the CDR3, is SAVISQKPSRDICQRGTSLTIQCQVDSQVTMMFWYRQQPGQSLTLIATANQGSEATYESGFVIDKFPISRPNLTFSTLTVSNMSPEDSSIYLCSVDLGGASSGYTFGSGTRLTVV.

V usage is TRBV7-9 and J usage is TRBJ1-2, with D uncertain. Germline loops: CDR1 SEHNR, CDR2 FQNEAQ (reference sequence). V was trimmed by 5 bases and J by 10 bases, leaving 11 bases between them. The CDR3 has 11 amino acids. The CDR3 spells CASSKLGFYTF. The CDR3, as DNA: TGTGCCAGCAGCAAACTTGGGTTCTACACCTTC.

This clonotype was detected a few times. This clone may be a read error of a much larger clone one base away. V usage is TRBV20-1 and J usage is TRBJ2-7, with a possible D match to TRBD1 (5 bases). The V end lost 0 bases, the J end lost 7 bases, and 19 bases lay between the germline ends. The CDR3 totals 15 residues. Germline V gives CDR1 DFQATT, CDR2 SNEGSKA (reference sequence). The CDR3 here is CSARDGDRTYNEQYF. CDR3 DNA sequence: TGCAGTGCTAGAGATGGCGACAGAACCTACAATGAGCAGTACTTC.

This clonotype was detected many times. The chain recombines TRBV11-2 with TRBJ2-5; a weak D match, TRBD2 (5 bases). Germline V gene lookup returns CDR1 SGHAT and CDR2 FQNNGV. V was shortened by 5 bases and J by 1 base, with 20 bases between the two germline ends. The CDR3 is 17 residues long. CDR3 region: CASSVNRYEGRQETQYF. CDR3 bases: TGTGCCAGCAGCGTGAACCGGTACGAGGGTCGCCAAGAGACCCAGTACTTC.

This clonotype came up a few times. The J gene is TRBJ2-5, the V gene TRBV20-1; 9 nucleotides align to TRBD2. The CDR3 loop spans 14 amino acids. CDR1 and CDR2 from the germline V gene are DFQATT and SNEGSKA (reference sequence). Trimming took 3 bases from V and 11 from J; bases not matched to a gene: 13. The DNA for the CDR3 is TGCAGTGCTAGGGGCGGGGGGGCCGCAAATGAGCAGTACTTC. Translating gives CSARGGGAANEQYF.

This chain links TRBV6-6 with TRBJ1-5; 8 bases are a match to TRBD1. CDR3 length: 16 amino acids. Per germline, CDR1 MNHNY and CDR2 SVGAGI (reference sequence). V shed 4 bases, J shed 4 bases, and the junction held 9 bases outside the gene matches. The CDR3 coding sequence is TGTGCCAGCAGTTCCAAGAACAGGGGGGGAAATCAGCCCCAGCATTTT. As protein: CASSSKNRGGNQPQHF.

The J gene is TRBJ2-2, the V gene TRBV12-3 or TRBV12-4; D possibly corresponds to TRBD1 (6 bases). This CDR3 region has 16 residues. With 3 bases removed from V and 5 bases from J, the gap between germline ends came to 16 bases. CDR3 sequence reads: CASSLEQGRRTGELFF. The CDR3 DNA is TGTGCCAGCAGTTTGGAGCAGGGGCGAAGGACCGGGGAGCTGTTTTTT.